The present T cell receptor beta chain was sequenced within a study of cytomegalovirus exposure and HLA in healthy donors. Study-level findings and limits: There were reportedly fewer N-insertions in an Asian-associated ancestry cluster than the roughly 700-donor mean, in a later analysis. The study put around 180 TCR beta chains on its list as cytomegalovirus-associated.

Germline-derived CDR1 and CDR2 are MNHNS and SASEGT. CDR3 length equals 14 residues. Both 60 Vbeta primers and 13 Jbeta primers went into the PCR. Assay: immunoSEQ multiplex PCR; the TCRdb copy retains only in-frame clones and omits some. The profile shows about 140,000 clones, around 80% of them singletons. This clone has just a few counts. Its target is not known. Germline is not matched at one junction end, which may reflect a read error. The chain combines TRBV6-1 with TRBJ1-5; D uncertain. Specimen: PBMCs. The TCR sequence derives from a woman in her 50s in good health and CMV-seropositive. The CDR3 sequence is CASGDVGSNQPQHF. The CDR3, as DNA: TGTGCCAGCGGAGATGTTGGAAGCAACCAGCCCCAGCATTTT.